What follows is one T cell receptor beta chain and its context. The study drew participants aged roughly 18 to 95 years from fewer than 30 US areas. Donors in Cohort 3 counted as recovered after two negative PCRs, clearance, or symptom resolution. Original data processing: Nucleated cell counts were estimated from reference gene primer amplification. The repertoire was sequenced with immunoSEQ multiplex PCR; TCRdb's copy has only in-frame clones and lacks some. D and trimming come from the DNA, and the V and J calls and clone size come from that table. This sample yields about 300,000 clones, of which roughly 87% are seen a single time; approximately 5.4% belongs to the top ten. The data were obtained in a study of blood T cell repertoires in COVID-19. Study-wide background: Samples representing acute and convalescent COVID-19 were sourced from the United States, Italy and Spain.

The TCR comes from a woman aged 30 to 39 who had recovered from COVID-19. The sample comprised PBMCs or T cells enriched from blood (not recorded which).

CDR3 loop: CASSQALLPSGGTYEQYF. In DNA form, the CDR3 reads TGCGCCAGCAGCCAAGCTCTCCTCCCTAGCGGGGGGACCTACGAGCAGTACTTC. The chain has TRBV4-3 and TRBJ2-7, with TRBD2 identical over 11 bases. The trim removed 1 base at V and 2 bases at J, leaving 10 bases unmatched. The CDR3 consists of 18 residues. The germline V gene encodes CDR1 LGHNA and CDR2 YSLEER.